This TCR beta chain is drawn from a study of OX40 agonist ivuxolimab in advanced cancers. Study at large: Ivuxolimab is an agonistic anti-OX40 (CD134) antibody, and patients were treated with it. Dose-escalation subjects each had hepatocellular carcinoma, melanoma, renal cell or head and neck cancer.

Findings of the study overall: In general, CD8+ T cells held more expanded clones than CD4+ did, on average. Low clonal expansion, among the lowest seen, marked partial responders at 0.1-3.0 mg/kg.

Produced via immunoSEQ multiplex PCR; TCRdb's table is partial and in-frame only. The sample has about 73,000 clones; more than 90% are singletons. Turning to this clone: Its antigen remains unknown.

The CDR3 totals 17 residues. Germline values: CDR1 SEHNR, CDR2 FQNEAQ (reference sequence). J was trimmed by 1 base and V by 5 bases; bases with no gene match: 11. This clonotype was sampled from an adult with an advanced solid tumor such as melanoma, head and neck, liver or kidney cancer. The J gene is TRBJ1-2, the V gene TRBV7-9; TRBD1 agrees at 9 bases. The sample was CD4+ or CD8+ T cells sorted from blood, taken in a trial of the OX40 agonist ivuxolimab. The CDR3 coding sequence is TGTGCCAGCAGCGATGAGCCGGGACAGGGACGTAACTATGGCTACACCTTC. Protein: CASSDEPGQGRNYGYTF.